The source of this T cell receptor (beta chain) is a study of blood T cell repertoires in COVID-19. The overall study: Sources were T cells, B-cell-depleted T cells, or PBMCs; the material itself was cDNA or gDNA.

Generated by immunoSEQ multiplex PCR, the TCRdb table keeps only in-frame clones and is missing some. In the table there are approximately 450,000 clones, 87% of which are singletons. This CDR3 contains 13 residues. Germline values: CDR1 SGDLS, CDR2 YYNGEE. Trimming shortened V by 3 bases and J by 3 bases, and 9 bases separated the two germline ends. Sequencing was done on a sample of PBMCs or T cells enriched from blood (not recorded which). This TCR came from a woman aged 18 to 35 with acute COVID-19. This chain joins TRBV9 and TRBJ1-1; D remains unclear. The CDR3 region is CASSAERDTEAFF. The CDR3, as DNA: TGTGCCAGCAGCGCTGAGAGGGACACTGAAGCTTTCTTT.